This T cell receptor (beta chain) derives from a study of cytomegalovirus exposure and HLA in healthy donors. PCR used 60 Vbeta primers and 13 Jbeta primers. The data were produced by immunoSEQ multiplex PCR, yet TCRdb's version contains in-frame clones alone and is incomplete. Here the sample spans 130,000 to 150,000 clones, just under 85% being singletons. Broader study findings: Cytomegalovirus association was listed for around 180 TCR beta chains. Sequencing depth roughly uniform across donors was assumed in presence/absence analyses.

The CDR3 has 13 residues. Germline lookup yields CDR1 SEHNR and CDR2 FQNEAQ (reference sequence). V was shortened by 5 bases and J by 5 bases, with 12 bases between the two germline ends. This clone occurred once. Its specificity is unknown. The chain couples TRBV7-9 to TRBJ1-1; D is perhaps TRBD1 (6 bases). This TCR was recovered from a woman aged 55-70 years in good health and CMV-seropositive. The sample comprised PBMCs. The CDR3, as DNA: TGTGCCAGCAGCCCCGAACAGGGAACTGAAGCTTTCTTT. The encoded protein is CASSPEQGTEAFF.